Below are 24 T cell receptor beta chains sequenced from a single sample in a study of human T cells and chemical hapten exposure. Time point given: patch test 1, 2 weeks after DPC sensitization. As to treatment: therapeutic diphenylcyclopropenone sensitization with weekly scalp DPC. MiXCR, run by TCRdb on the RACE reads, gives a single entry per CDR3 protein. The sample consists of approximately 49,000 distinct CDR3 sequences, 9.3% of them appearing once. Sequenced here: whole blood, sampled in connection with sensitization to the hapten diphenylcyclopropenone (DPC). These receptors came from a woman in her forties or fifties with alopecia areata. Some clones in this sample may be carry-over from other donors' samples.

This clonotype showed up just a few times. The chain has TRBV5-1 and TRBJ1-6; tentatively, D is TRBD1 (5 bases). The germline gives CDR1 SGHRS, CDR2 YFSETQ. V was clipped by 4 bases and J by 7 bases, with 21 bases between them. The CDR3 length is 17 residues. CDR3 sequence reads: CASSVGNRDVKNSPLHF. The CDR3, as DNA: TGCGCCAGCAGCGTTGGGAATCGGGACGTGAAGAATTCACCCCTCCACTTT.

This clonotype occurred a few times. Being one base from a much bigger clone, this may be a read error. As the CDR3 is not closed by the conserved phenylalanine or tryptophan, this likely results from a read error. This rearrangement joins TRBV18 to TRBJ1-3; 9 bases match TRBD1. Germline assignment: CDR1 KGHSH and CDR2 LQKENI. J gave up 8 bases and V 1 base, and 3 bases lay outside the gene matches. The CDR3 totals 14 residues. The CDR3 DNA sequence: TGTGCCAGCTCACCACGGGACAGGGAGTACACCATATATCTT. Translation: CASSPRDREYTIYL.

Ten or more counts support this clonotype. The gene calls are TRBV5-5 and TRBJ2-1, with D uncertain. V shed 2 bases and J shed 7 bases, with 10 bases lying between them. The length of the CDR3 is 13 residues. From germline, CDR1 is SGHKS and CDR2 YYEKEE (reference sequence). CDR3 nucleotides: TGTGCCAGCAGCTTTCTCGTGGGGAATGAGCAGTTCTTC. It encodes CASSFLVGNEQFF.

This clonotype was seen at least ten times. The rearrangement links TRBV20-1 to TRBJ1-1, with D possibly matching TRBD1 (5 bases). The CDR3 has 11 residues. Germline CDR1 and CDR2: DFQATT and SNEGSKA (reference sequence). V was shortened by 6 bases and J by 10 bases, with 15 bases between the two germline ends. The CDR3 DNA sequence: TGCAGTGCCGCCCCAGGGAGGGCAGCTTTCTTT. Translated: CSAAPGRAAFF.

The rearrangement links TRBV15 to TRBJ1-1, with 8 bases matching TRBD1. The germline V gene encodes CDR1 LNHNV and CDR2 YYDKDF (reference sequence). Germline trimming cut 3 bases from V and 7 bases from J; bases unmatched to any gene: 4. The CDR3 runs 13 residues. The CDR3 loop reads CATSRIGQGEAFF. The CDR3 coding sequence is TGTGCCACCAGCAGGATCGGACAGGGTGAAGCTTTCTTT.

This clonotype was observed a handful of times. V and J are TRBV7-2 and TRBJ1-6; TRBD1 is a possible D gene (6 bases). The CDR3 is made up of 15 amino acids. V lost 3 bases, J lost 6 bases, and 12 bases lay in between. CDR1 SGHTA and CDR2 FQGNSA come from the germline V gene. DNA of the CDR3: TGTGCCAGCAGCTTTCCCGCAGGGGTTAATTCACCCCTCCACTTT. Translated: CASSFPAGVNSPLHF.

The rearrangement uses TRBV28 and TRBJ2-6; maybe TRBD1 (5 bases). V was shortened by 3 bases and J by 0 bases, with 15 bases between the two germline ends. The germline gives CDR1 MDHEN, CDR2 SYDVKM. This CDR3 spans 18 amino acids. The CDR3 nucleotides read TGTGCCAGCAGTTTCACAGGAAGAAGGGGCTCTGGGGCCAACGTCCTGACTTTC. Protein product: CASSFTGRRGSGANVLTF.

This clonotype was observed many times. CDR3 region: CATSNSGTGNNEQFF. Here the CDR3 DNA reads TGTGCCACCAGCAACTCCGGGACAGGGAACAATGAGCAGTTCTTC. This sequence joins TRBV24-1 and TRBJ2-1; 9 bases map to TRBD1. CDR3 length equals 15 residues. Germline values: CDR1 KGHDR, CDR2 SFDVKD. V dropped 7 bases and J dropped 5; count of bases not matched to a gene: 8.

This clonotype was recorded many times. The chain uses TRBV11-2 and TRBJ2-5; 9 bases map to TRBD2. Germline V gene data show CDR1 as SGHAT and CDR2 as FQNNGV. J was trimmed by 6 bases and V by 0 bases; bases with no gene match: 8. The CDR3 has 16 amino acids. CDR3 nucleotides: TGTGCCAGCAGCTTAGAGGGTAGCGGGAGAGTAAAGACCCAGTACTTC. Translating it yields CASSLEGSGRVKTQYF.

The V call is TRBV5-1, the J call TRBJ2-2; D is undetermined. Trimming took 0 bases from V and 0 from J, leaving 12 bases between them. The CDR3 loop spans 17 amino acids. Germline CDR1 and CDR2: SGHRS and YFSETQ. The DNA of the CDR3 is TGCGCCAGCAGCTTGGAGGAGCCCCCCACGAACACCGGGGAGCTGTTTTTT. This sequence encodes CASSLEEPPTNTGELFF.

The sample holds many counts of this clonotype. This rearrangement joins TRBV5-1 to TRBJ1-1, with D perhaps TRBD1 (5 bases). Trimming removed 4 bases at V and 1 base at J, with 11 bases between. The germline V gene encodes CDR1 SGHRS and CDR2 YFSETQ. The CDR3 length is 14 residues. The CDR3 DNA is TGCGCCAGCAGCCGCGCAGGGCAGAACACTGAAGCTTTCTTT. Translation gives CASSRAGQNTEAFF.

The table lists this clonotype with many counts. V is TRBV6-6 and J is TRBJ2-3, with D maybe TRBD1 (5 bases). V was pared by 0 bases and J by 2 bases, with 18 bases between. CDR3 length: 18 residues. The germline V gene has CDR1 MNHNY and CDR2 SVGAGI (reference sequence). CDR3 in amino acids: CASSYSPRRQPFTDTQYF. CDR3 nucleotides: TGTGCCAGCAGTTACTCGCCTAGGCGACAGCCGTTCACAGATACGCAGTATTTT.

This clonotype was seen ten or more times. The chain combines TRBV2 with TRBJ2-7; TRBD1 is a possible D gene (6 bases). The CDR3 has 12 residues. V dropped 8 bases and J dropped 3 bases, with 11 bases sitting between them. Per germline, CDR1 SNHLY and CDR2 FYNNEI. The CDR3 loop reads CASRDTYYEQYF. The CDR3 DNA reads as TGTGCCAGCCGGGACACTTACTACGAGCAGTACTTC.

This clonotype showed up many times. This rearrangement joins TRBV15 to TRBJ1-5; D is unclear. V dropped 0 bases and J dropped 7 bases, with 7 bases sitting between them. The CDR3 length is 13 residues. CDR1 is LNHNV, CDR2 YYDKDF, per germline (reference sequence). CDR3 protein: CATSRDDNQPQHF. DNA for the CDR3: TGTGCCACCAGCAGAGACGACAACCAGCCCCAGCATTTT. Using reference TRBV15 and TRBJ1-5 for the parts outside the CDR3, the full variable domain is DAMVIQNPRYQVTQFGKPVTLSCSQTLNHNVMYWYQQKSSQAPKLLFHYYDKDFNNEADTPDNFQSRRPNTSFCFLDIRSPGLGDTAMYLCATSRDDNQPQHFGDGTRLSIL.

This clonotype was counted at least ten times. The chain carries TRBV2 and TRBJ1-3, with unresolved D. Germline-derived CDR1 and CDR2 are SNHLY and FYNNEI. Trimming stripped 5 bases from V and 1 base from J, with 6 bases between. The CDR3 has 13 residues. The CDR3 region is CASSSFSGNTIYF. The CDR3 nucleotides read TGTGCCAGCAGTTCCTTTTCTGGAAACACCATATATTTT.

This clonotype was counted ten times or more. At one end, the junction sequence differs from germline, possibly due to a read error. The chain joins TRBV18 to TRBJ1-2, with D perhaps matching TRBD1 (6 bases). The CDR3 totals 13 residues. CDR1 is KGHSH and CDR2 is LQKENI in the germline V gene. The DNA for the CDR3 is TGTGCCAGCTCACCACAGGACAGCTATGCCTACACCTTC. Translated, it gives CASSPQDSYAYTF. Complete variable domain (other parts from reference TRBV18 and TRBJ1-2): NAGVMQNPRHLVRRRGQEARLRCSPMKGHSHVYWYRQLPEEGLKFMVYLQKENIIDESGMPKERFSAEFPKEGPSILRIQQVVRGDSAAYFCASSPQDSYAYTFGSGTRLTVV.

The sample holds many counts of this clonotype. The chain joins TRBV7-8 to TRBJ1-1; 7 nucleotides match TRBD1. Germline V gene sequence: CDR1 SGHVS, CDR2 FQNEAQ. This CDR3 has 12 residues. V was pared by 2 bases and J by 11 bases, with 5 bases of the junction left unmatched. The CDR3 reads CASSLSTGNAFF. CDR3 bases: TGTGCCAGCAGCTTATCGACAGGGAATGCTTTCTTT.

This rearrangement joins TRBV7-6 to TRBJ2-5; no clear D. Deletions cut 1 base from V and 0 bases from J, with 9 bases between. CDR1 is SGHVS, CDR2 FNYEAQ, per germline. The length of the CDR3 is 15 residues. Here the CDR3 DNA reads TGTGCCAGCAGCTTAGAAATAAAGTACCAAGAGACCCAGTACTTC. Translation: CASSLEIKYQETQYF.

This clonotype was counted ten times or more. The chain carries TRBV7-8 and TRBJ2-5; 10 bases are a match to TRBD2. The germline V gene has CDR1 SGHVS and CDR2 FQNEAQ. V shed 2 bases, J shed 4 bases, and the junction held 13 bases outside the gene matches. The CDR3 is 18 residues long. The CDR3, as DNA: TGTGCCAGCAGCTTATATAGGGTAGCGGGAGGTTTGCGAGAGACCCAGTACTTC. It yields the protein CASSLYRVAGGLRETQYF.

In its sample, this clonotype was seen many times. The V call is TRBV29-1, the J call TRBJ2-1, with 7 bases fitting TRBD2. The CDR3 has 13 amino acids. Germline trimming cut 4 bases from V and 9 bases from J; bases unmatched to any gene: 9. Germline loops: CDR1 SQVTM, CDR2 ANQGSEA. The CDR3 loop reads CSVVTGRYGEQFF. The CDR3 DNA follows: TGCAGCGTTGTAACCGGGAGGTATGGTGAGCAGTTCTTC.

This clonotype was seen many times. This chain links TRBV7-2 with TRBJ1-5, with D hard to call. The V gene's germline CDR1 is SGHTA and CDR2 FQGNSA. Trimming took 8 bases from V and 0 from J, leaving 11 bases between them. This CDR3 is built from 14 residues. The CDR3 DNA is TGTGCCAGCTCCATAGGTGGTAGCAATCAGCCCCAGCATTTT. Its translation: CASSIGGSNQPQHF.

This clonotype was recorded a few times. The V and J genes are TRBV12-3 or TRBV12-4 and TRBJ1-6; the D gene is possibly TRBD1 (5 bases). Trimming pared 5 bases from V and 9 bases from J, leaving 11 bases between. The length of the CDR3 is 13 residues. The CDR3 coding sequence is TGTGCCAGCAGTCCCCGACAGACTTCACCCCTCCACTTT. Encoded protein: CASSPRQTSPLHF.

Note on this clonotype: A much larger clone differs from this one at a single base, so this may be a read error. CDR3: CASSRDGANQQFF. In nucleotides, the CDR3 is TGTGCCAGCAGCCGGGACGGGGCTAATCAGCAGTTCTTC. The rearrangement uses TRBV2 and TRBJ2-1, with D possibly called TRBD1 or TRBD2 (5 bases each). Germline CDR1 reads SNHLY; CDR2 reads FYNNEI. V shed 6 bases and J shed 11 bases, with 17 bases lying between them. The CDR3 totals 13 residues.

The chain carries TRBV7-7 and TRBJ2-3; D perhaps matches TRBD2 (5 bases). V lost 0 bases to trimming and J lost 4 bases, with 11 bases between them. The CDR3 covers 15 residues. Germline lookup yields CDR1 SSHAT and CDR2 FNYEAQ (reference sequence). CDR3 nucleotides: TGTGCCAGCAGCTTAGCGGGGAGTGTCGCAGATACGCAGTATTTT. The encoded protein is CASSLAGSVADTQYF.